These 5 T cell receptor beta chains were all obtained from the same sample, sequenced in a study of shared clonotypes between healthy human individuals. Naive CD8 cells lacked CD45RO and underwent positive selection for CCR7, leaving out terminally differentiated effector memory CD45RA+ cells. Data came from immunoSEQ multiplex PCR; TCRdb stores just in-frame clones and leaves some out. The repertoire has over 2,000,000 clones, 90% to 95% of them found once; the top ten carry over 1.5%. Sequencing used naive CD8+ T cells from PBMCs. The receptors were sampled from a man younger than 35 in good health. Some clones in this sample may be carry-over from other donors' samples.

The chain recombines TRBV5-5 with TRBJ1-4; D may be TRBD1 (5 bases). Germline V lookup: CDR1 SGHKS, CDR2 YYEKEE (reference sequence). V lost 5 bases and J 4 bases, leaving 15 bases between the germline ends. This CDR3 spans 15 amino acids. In DNA form, the CDR3 reads TGTGCCAGCAGAAGTTCGGGGACGGGTAATGAAAAACTGTTTTTT. Protein sequence: CASRSSGTGNEKLFF.

To note about this clone: This sample includes further DNA sequences coding for the same CDR3. The V and J genes are TRBV27 and TRBJ1-2; 8 nucleotides align to TRBD1. V shed 5 bases, J shed 2 bases, and the junction held 4 bases outside the gene matches. The V gene's germline CDR1 is MNHEY and CDR2 SMNVEV (reference sequence). The CDR3 has 14 amino acids. The CDR3 DNA reads TGTGCCAGCAGTCTCCGGACAGGGAACTATGGCTACACCTTC. Translation gives CASSLRTGNYGYTF.

The rearrangement links TRBV19 to TRBJ1-2; TRBD1 aligns across 7 bases. The J segment lost 3 bases and the V segment lost 5 bases, leaving 18 bases of the junction unmatched. The CDR3 is made up of 18 amino acids. CDR1 is LNHDA and CDR2 is SQIVND in the germline V gene (reference sequence). The CDR3 reads CASSPLSSRTGPYYGYTF. Here the CDR3 DNA reads TGTGCCAGTAGTCCCCTCTCTTCCCGGACAGGACCTTACTATGGCTACACCTTC.

The V gene is TRBV7-9, the J gene TRBJ2-3; D is perhaps TRBD1 or TRBD2 (5 bases each). CDR3 length: 16 amino acids. The germline CDR1 and CDR2 sequences are SEHNR and FQNEAQ (reference sequence). Trimming took 5 bases from V and 0 from J, leaving 15 bases between them. In DNA form, the CDR3 reads TGTGCCAGCAGCCCCTGGTTCGGGACGAGCACAGATACGCAGTATTTT. Its protein is CASSPWFGTSTDTQYF.

The CDR3 sequence: CAWSEKPPMREGDTGELFF. CDR3 sequence (DNA): TGTGCCTGGAGTGAAAAACCTCCTATGCGGGAGGGGGACACCGGGGAGCTGTTTTTT. The V call is TRBV30, the J call TRBJ2-2; 9 nucleotides align to TRBD2. Germline V gives CDR1 GTSNPN, CDR2 SVGIG (reference sequence). V dropped 1 base and J dropped 3; count of bases not matched to a gene: 15. CDR3 length: 19 amino acids.